Listed here are 2 T cell receptor beta chains from one sample, sequenced in a study of tissue T cells after allogeneic stem cell transplantation (dated by TCRdb to the early 2020s). Libraries came from the immunoSEQ multiplex PCR assay. The immuneACCESS repertoire file appears here via TCRdb, limited to in-frame rearrangements. These files lack a portion of the clones; in checked studies, under half of the deficit traces to unresolved V genes, and the cause of the others is not known. Here the sample has about 3,700 clones; 50% occur a single time. The biggest ten clones account for over 5.5% of the sample. The time point label corresponds to: mouse harvest day 7 after allogeneic transplant. Mouse grafts combined 10^7 T-cell-depleted bone marrow cells with 10^6 splenic CD5+ T cells, given via tail vein injection. What was sequenced was gut tissue. The receptors come from a female BALB/c mouse given C57BL/6 T cells with graft-versus-host disease after an allogeneic hematopoietic cell transplant.

As to this clone: Gene names are mouse gene names. Coverage ceases 1 residue before the CDR3 finishes, and the germline J gene fills in the end. This chain connects TRBV4 to TRBJ1-5; TRBD1 might be the D (5 bases). Germline V gives CDR1 LGHDT, CDR2 YNNKQL (reference sequence). Trimming took off 4 bases at V and 0 bases at J, with 7 bases between the two ends. This CDR3 spans 14 amino acids. This chain's CDR3 is CASSLTVNNQAPLF. The CDR3 DNA, read in part, is TGTGCCAGCAGCTTGACAGTTAACAACCAGGCTCCGCTT.

This clone was seen a handful of times. Gene names and germline refer to mouse. Coverage ceases 1 residue before the CDR3 finishes, and the germline J gene fills in the end. This chain connects TRBV26 to TRBJ1-3; no reliable D call. Germline V gene sequence: CDR1 KGHPV, CDR2 FQNQEV (reference sequence). V was cut by 3 bases and J by 0 bases, with 6 bases left in between. This CDR3 spans 14 amino acids. CDR3 DNA (partial): TGTGCCAGCAGTCTACCACATTCTGGAAATACGCTCTAT. Translation gives CASSLPHSGNTLY. The CDR3 in full is CASSLPHSGNTLYF.